This TCR beta chain was retrieved from a study of regulatory T cells in long-lasting Graves disease. Assembly of TCR beta libraries relied on iRepertoire HTBI primers together with Arm-PCR of CDR3 regions. TCRdb ran MiXCR on the multiplex PCR reads and lists one entry per CDR3 protein. The sample carries under 300,000 distinct CDR3 sequences, 15% to 20% recorded once. Time point: newly diagnosed GD, antithyroid drugs for less than 3 months. The authors made the TCR library using RNA they extracted from PBMCs. Separately, the same data were catalogued under a study of T cells in Graves' hyperthyroidism and ophthalmopathy. That study adds: Stable hyperthyroidism: no ophthalmopathy progression over 18 months of follow-up. Blood also carried most thyroid clonotypes expanded above 0.001. Prediction of ophthalmopathy progression came a median approximately 6 months pre-onset.

This clonotype originated in a woman in her twenties or thirties with Graves disease. Source: peripheral blood mononuclear cells (PBMCs), taken at new diagnosis, from a patient treated with antithyroid drugs.

This CDR3 reads CASSRDRGSNQPQHF. The CDR3 region has the DNA TGTGCCAGCAGCCGCGACAGGGGAAGCAATCAGCCCCAGCATTTT. The chain recombines TRBV7-9 with TRBJ1-5, with 8 bases identical to TRBD1. Germline V gene sequence: CDR1 SEHNR, CDR2 FQNEAQ (reference sequence). V dropped 5 bases and J dropped 1; count of bases not matched to a gene: 4. The CDR3 extends over 15 amino acids.